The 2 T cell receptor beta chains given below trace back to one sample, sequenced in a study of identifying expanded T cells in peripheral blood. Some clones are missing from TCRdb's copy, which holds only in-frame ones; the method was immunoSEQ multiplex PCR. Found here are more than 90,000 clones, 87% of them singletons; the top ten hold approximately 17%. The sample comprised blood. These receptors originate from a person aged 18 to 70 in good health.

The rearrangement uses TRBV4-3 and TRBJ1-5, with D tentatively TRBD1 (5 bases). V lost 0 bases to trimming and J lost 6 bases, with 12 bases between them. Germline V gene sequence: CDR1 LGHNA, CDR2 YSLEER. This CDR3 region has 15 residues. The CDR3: CASSQDEGVAQPQHF. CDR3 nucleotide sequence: TGCGCCAGCAGCCAAGATGAAGGGGTGGCTCAGCCCCAGCATTTT.

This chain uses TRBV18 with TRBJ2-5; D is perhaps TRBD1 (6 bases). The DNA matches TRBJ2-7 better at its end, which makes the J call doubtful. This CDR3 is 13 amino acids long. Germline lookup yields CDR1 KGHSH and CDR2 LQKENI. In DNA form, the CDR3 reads TGTGCCAGCTCACCCCCAGGGGCCTACGAGCAGTACTTC. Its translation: CASSPPGAYEQYF.